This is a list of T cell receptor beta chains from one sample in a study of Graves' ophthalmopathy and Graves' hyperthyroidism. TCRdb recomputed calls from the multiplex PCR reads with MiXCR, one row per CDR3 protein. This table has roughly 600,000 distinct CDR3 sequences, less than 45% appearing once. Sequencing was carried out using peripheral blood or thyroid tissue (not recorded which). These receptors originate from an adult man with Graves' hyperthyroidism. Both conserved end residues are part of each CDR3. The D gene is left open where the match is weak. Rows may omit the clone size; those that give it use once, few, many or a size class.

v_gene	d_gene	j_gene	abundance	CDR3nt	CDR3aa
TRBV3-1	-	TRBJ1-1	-	TGTGCCAGCAGCCAAGAGGGGGACACTGAAGCTTTCTTT	CASSQEGDTEAFF
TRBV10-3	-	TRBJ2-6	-	TGTGCCATCAAGTTGGGGTCTGGGGCCAACGTCCTGACTTTC	CAIKLGSGANVLTF
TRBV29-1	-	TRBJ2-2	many	TGCAGCGTTCCACCCGCGGGCACGGGGAACACCGGGGAGCTGTTTTTT	CSVPPAGTGNTGELFF
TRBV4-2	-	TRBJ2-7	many	TGTGCCAGCAGCCAACCGGGACGGTACGAGCAGTACTTC	CASSQPGRYEQYF
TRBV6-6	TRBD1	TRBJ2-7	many	TGTGCCAGCAGTCCCTCAGACAGGGTGTACGAGCAGTACTTC	CASSPSDRVYEQYF
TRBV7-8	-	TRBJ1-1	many	TGTGCCAGCAGCTTAGTCGCCGCGAACACTGAAGCTTTCTTT	CASSLVAANTEAFF
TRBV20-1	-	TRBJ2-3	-	TGCAGTGCTAGTGGCAGGAACACAGATACGCAGTATTTT	CSASGRNTDTQYF
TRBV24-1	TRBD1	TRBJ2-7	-	TGTGCCACCAGTGCCGTGGGACAGGGGGCAAAGGCCTACAATGAGCAGTACTTC	CATSAVGQGAKAYNEQYF
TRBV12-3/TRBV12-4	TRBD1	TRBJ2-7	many	TGTGCCAGCAGTCCTGAAACTTGGACAGGGCCCTACGAGCAGTACTTC	CASSPETWTGPYEQYF
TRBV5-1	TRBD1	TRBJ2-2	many	TGCGCCAGCAGCTTGACAGGGGGCGCCGGGGAGCTGTTTTTT	CASSLTGGAGELFF
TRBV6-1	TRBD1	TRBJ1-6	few	TGTGCCAGCAGGGATCGGACAGGGAACAATTCACCCCTCCACTTT	CASRDRTGNNSPLHF
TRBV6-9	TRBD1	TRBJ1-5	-	TGTGCCAGCAGTGAAGAAATGAGGGGACAGGGGCGGCAGCCCCAGCATTTT	CASSEEMRGQGRQPQHF
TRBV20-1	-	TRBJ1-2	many	TGCAGTGCTAGAAGCCTCAGGGATATGGACTATGGCTACACCTTC	CSARSLRDMDYGYTF
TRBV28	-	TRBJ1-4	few	TGTGCCAGCAGCCTCACCCCCTACGAAAAACTGTTTTTT	CASSLTPYEKLFF
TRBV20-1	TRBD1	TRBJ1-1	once	TGCAATGCGGACAGGGGAGCGGGCACTGAGGCTTTCTTT	CNADRGAGTEAFF
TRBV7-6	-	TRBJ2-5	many	TGTGCCAGCAGCTCCAGCGCGAAAGAGACCCAGTACTTC	CASSSSAKETQYF
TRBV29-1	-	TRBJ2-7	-	TGCAGCGTTCTGGGCAGGGGGGACTACGAGCAGTACTTC	CSVLGRGDYEQYF
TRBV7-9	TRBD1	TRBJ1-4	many	TGTGCCAGCAGCATGGACAGGGCAACTAATGAAAAACTGTTTTTT	CASSMDRATNEKLFF
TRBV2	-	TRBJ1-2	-	TGTGCCAGCAGCCAAGATCAGGAGGCGAGTAATGAGGGCTACACCTTC	CASSQDQEASNEGYTF
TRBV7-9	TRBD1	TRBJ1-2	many	TGTGCCAGCAGCTTAGCGACAGGGTCCGCTGGCTACACCTTC	CASSLATGSAGYTF
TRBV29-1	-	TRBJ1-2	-	TGCAGCAGTGAAGAGGGGACTCGTGGCTACACCTTC	CSSEEGTRGYTF
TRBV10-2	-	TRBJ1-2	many	TGCGCCAGCAGTGACCCGGGTCTAAACTATGGCTACACCTTC	CASSDPGLNYGYTF